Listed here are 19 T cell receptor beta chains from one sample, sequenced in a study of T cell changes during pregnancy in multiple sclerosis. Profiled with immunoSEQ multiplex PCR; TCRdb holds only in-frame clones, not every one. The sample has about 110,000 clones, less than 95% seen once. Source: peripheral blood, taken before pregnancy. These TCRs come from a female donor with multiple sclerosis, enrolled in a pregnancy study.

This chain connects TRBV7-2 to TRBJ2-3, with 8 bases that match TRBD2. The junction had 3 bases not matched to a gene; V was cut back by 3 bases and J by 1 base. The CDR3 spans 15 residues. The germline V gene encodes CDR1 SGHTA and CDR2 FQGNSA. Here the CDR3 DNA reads TGTGCCAGCAGCTTTCTAGCGGGTGGCACAGATACGCAGTATTTT. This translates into CASSFLAGGTDTQYF.

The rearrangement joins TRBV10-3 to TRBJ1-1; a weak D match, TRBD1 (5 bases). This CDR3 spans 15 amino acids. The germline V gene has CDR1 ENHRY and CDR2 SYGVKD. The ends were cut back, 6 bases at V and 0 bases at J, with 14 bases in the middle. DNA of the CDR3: TGTGCCATCAGAGGGGATGAGACCATGAACACTGAAGCTTTCTTT. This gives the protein CAIRGDETMNTEAFF.

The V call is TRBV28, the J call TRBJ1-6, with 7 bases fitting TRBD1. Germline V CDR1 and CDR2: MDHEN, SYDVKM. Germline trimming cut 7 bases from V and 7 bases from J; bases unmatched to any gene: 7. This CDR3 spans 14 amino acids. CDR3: CASTPGQANSPLHF. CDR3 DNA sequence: TGTGCCAGCACCCCTGGACAGGCAAATTCACCCCTCCACTTT. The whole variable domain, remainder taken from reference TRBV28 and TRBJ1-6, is DVKVTQSSRYLVKRTGEKVFLECVQDMDHENMFWYRQDPGLGLRLIYFSYDVKMKEKGDIPEGYSVSREKKERFSLILESASTNQTSMYLCASTPGQANSPLHFGNGTRLTVT.

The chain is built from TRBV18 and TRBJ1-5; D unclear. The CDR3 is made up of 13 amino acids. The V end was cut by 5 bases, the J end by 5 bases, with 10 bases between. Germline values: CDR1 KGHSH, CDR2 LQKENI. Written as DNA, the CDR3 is TGTGCCAGCTCATTCCGGGTGGATCAGCCCCAGCATTTT. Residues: CASSFRVDQPQHF. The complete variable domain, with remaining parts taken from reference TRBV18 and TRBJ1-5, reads NAGVMQNPRHLVRRRGQEARLRCSPMKGHSHVYWYRQLPEEGLKFMVYLQKENIIDESGMPKERFSAEFPKEGPSILRIQQVVRGDSAAYFCASSFRVDQPQHFGDGTRLSIL.

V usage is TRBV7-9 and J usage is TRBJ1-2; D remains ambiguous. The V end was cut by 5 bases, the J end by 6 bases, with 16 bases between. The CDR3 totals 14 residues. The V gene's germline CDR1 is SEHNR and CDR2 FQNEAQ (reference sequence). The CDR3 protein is CASSPSSTPDGYTF. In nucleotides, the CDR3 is TGTGCCAGCAGCCCCTCCTCGACACCGGATGGCTACACCTTC. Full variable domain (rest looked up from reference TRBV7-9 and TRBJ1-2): DTGVSQNPRHKITKRGQNVTFRCDPISEHNRLYWYRQTLGQGPEFLTYFQNEAQLEKSRLLSDRFSAERPKGSFSTLEIQRTEQGDSAMYLCASSPSSTPDGYTFGSGTRLTVV.

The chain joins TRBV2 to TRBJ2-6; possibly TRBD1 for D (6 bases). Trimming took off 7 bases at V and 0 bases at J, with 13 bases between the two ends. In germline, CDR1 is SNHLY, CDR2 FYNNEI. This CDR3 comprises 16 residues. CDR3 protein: CASNLDRSSGANVLTF. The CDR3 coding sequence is TGTGCCAGCAACCTGGACAGATCCTCTGGGGCCAACGTCCTGACTTTC.

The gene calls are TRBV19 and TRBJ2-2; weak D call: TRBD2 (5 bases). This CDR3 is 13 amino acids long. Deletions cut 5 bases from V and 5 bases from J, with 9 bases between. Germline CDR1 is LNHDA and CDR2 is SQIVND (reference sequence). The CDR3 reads CASSVTRTGELFF. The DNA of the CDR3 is TGTGCCAGTAGTGTCACTAGAACCGGGGAGCTGTTTTTT.

The CDR3 DNA reads TGTGCCAGCAGCTCGGGAGTCTTCGGCCGGGCCCCACTGACCCAGTACTTC. Its translation is CASSSGVFGRAPLTQYF. The rearrangement joins TRBV5-6 to TRBJ2-5, with D maybe TRBD2 (6 bases). CDR3 length equals 17 residues. Germline V lookup: CDR1 SGHDT, CDR2 YYEEEE. V was shortened by 3 bases and J by 7 bases, with 25 bases between the two germline ends.

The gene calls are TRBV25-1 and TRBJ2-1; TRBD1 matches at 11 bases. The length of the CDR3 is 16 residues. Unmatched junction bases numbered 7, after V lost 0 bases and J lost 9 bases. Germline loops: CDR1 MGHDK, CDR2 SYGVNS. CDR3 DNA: TGTGCCAGCAGTGAATACGGGACAGGGGGGGGTGGTGAGCAGTTCTTC. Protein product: CASSEYGTGGGGEQFF. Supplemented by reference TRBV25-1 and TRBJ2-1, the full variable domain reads EADIYQTPRYLVIGTGKKITLECSQTMGHDKMYWYQQDPGMELHLIHYSYGVNSTEKGDLSSESTVSRIRTEHFPLTLESARPSHTSQYLCASSEYGTGGGGEQFFGPGTRLTVL.

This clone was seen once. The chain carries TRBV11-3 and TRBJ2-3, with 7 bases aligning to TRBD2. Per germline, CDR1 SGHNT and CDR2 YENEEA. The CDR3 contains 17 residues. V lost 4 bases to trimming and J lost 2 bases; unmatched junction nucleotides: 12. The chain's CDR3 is CASSSSLLGLTTDTQYF. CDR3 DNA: TGTGCCAGCAGCTCCTCACTCCTGGGACTAACCACAGATACGCAGTATTTT.

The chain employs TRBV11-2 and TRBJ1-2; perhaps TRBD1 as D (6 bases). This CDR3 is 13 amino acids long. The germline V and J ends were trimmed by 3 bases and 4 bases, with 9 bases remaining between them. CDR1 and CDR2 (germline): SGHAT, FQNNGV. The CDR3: CASSLGRGYGYTF. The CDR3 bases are TGTGCCAGCAGCTTGGGCAGGGGCTATGGCTACACCTTC.

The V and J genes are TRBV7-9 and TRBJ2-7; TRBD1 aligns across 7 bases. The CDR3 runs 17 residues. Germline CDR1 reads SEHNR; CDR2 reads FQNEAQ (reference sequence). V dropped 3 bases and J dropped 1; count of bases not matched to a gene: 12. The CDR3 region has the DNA TGTGCCAGCAGCTTGGGTGGTAACAGGGGTACGTCCTACGAGCAGTACTTC. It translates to CASSLGGNRGTSYEQYF.

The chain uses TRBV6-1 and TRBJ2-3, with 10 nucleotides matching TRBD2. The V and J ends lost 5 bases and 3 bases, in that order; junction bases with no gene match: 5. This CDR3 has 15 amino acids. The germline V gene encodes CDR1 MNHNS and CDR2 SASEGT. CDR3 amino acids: CASSSGTSETDTQYF. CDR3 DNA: TGTGCCAGCAGTTCCGGGACTAGCGAAACAGATACGCAGTATTTT.

The CDR3 DNA reads TGTGCCAGCAGCCCGGAGCTATATAGCAATCAGCCCCAGCATTTT. This gives the protein CASSPELYSNQPQHF. This chain connects TRBV7-6 to TRBJ1-5; no clear D gene. The germline V gene has CDR1 SGHVS and CDR2 FNYEAQ. The CDR3 sequence is 15 residues long. Trimming pared 5 bases from V and 0 bases from J, leaving 11 bases between. The full variable domain, completed using reference TRBV7-6 and TRBJ1-5, is GAGVSQSPRYKVTKRGQDVALRCDPISGHVSLYWYRQALGQGPEFLTYFNYEAQQDKSGLPNDRFSAERPEGSISTLTIQRTEQRDSAMYRCASSPELYSNQPQHFGDGTRLSIL.

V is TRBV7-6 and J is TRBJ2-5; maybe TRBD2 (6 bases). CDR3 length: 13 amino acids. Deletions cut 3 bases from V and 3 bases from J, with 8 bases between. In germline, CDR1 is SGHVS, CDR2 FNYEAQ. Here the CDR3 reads CASSFGGKETQYF. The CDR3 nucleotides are TGTGCCAGCAGCTTCGGCGGGAAAGAGACCCAGTACTTC.

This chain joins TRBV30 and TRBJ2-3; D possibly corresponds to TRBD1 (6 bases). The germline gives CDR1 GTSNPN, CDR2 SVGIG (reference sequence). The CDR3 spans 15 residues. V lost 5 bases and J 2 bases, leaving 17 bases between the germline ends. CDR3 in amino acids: CAWGIRTAITDTQYF. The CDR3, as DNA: TGTGCCTGGGGAATCAGGACAGCAATCACAGATACGCAGTATTTT.

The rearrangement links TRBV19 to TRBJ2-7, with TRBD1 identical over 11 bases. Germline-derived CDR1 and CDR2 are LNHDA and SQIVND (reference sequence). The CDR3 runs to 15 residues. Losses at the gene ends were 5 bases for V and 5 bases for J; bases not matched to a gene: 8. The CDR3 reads CASSPRDRGIDEQYF. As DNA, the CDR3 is TGTGCCAGTAGTCCCCGGGACAGGGGGATCGACGAGCAGTACTTC.

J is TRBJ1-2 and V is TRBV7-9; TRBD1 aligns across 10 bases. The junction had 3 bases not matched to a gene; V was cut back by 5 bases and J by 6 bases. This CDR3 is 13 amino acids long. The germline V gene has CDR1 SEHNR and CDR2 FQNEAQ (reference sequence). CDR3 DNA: TGTGCCAGCAGCCCGACAGGGGGCCATGGCTACACCTTC. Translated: CASSPTGGHGYTF.

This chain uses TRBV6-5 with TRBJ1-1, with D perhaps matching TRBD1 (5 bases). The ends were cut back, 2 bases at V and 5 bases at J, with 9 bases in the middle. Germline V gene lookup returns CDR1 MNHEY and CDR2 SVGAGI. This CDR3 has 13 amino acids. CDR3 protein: CASSYARGTEAFF. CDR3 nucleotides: TGTGCCAGCAGTTACGCTAGGGGAACTGAAGCTTTCTTT.